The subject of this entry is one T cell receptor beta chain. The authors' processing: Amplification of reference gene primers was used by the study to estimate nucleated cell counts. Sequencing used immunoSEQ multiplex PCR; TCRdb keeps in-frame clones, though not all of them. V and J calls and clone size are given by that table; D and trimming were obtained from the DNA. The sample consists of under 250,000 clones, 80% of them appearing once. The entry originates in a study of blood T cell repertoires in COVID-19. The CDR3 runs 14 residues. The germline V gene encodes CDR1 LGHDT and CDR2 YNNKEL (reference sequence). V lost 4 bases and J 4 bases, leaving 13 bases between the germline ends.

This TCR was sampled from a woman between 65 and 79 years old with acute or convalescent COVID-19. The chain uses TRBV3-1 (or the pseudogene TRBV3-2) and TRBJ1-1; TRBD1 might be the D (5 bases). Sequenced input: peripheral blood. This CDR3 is CASSPKMGGTEAFF. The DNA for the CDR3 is TGTGCCAGCAGCCCGAAGATGGGGGGCACTGAAGCTTTCTTT.